The 26 T cell receptor beta chains below come from one sample, sequenced in a study of cytomegalovirus exposure and HLA in healthy donors. Both 60 Vbeta primers and 13 Jbeta primers went into the PCR. Libraries were prepared by immunoSEQ multiplex PCR; TCRdb keeps only in-frame clonotypes and omits some of them. Altogether about 260,000 clones are present, under 80% being singletons, with the ten largest covering around 2%. Specimen: PBMCs. The receptors were sampled from a female donor in good health and CMV-seronegative.

The chain carries TRBV6-6 and TRBJ2-2; D possibly corresponds to TRBD1 (5 bases). V was trimmed by 7 bases and J by 5 bases, leaving 14 bases between them. CDR3 length equals 14 residues. Per the germline V gene, CDR1 is MNHNY and CDR2 is SVGAGI (reference sequence). The CDR3 region has the DNA TGTGCCAGCAACCAAGGGGCAGGAACCGGGGAGCTGTTTTTT. Amino acids: CASNQGAGTGELFF.

This clone was detected once. The chain combines TRBV6-5 with TRBJ2-1, with TRBD1 matching 10 bases. The CDR3 extends over 15 amino acids. The germline V gene has CDR1 MNHEY and CDR2 SVGAGI. J was trimmed by 11 bases and V by 4 bases; bases with no gene match: 11. CDR3 in amino acids: CASSSTRDRGRKQFF. CDR3 nucleotides: TGTGCCAGCAGTTCTACGAGGGACAGGGGTCGTAAGCAGTTCTTC.

This chain joins TRBV5-6 and TRBJ1-3; D gene unclear. Germline values: CDR1 SGHDT, CDR2 YYEEEE. The CDR3 length is 14 residues. Trimming shortened V by 3 bases and J by 0 bases, and 7 bases separated the two germline ends. CDR3 protein: CASSSLYSGNTIYF. Written as DNA, the CDR3 is TGTGCCAGCAGCTCTCTGTACTCTGGAAACACCATATATTTT.

The chain couples TRBV2 to TRBJ2-4; maybe TRBD1 (5 bases). The CDR3 covers 14 residues. Germline V CDR1 and CDR2: SNHLY, FYNNEI. Trimming stripped 2 bases from V and 7 bases from J, with 12 bases between. In DNA, the CDR3 is TGTGCCAGCAGTGAAAGTGCAGGGATGAACATTCAGTACTTC. Its protein product is CASSESAGMNIQYF.

The DNA for the CDR3 is TGTGCCAGCAGTTCCCCCCCGACAGGGATATACGAGCAGTACTTC. Translating gives CASSSPPTGIYEQYF. The chain couples TRBV27 to TRBJ2-7; TRBD1 aligns across 7 bases. CDR3 length: 15 residues. Unmatched junction bases numbered 10, after V lost 4 bases and J lost 4 bases. Germline-derived CDR1 and CDR2 are MNHEY and SMNVEV (reference sequence).

This chain links TRBV2 with TRBJ2-3; 12 bases agree with TRBD2. The CDR3 is made up of 18 amino acids. Looked up from germline, CDR1 is SNHLY and CDR2 is FYNNEI. Unmatched junction bases numbered 12, after V lost 6 bases and J lost 2 bases. The CDR3 nucleotides read TGTGCCAGCAGGGCAGGACTAGCGGGGTTGAGGGCCACAGATACGCAGTATTTT. Its protein product is CASRAGLAGLRATDTQYF.

V usage is TRBV2 and J usage is TRBJ2-7; 7 bases map to TRBD1. The V and J ends lost 8 bases and 4 bases, in that order; junction bases with no gene match: 11. Germline V gene data show CDR1 as SNHLY and CDR2 as FYNNEI. The CDR3 sequence is 14 residues long. CDR3 region: CASGPGTDPYEQYF. As DNA, the CDR3 is TGTGCCAGCGGCCCCGGGACAGATCCGTACGAGCAGTACTTC.

CDR3 sequence (DNA): TGCGCCAGCAGCTCCGTAGCGGGAGGGATCTCCTACGAGCAGTACTTC. As protein: CASSSVAGGISYEQYF. The chain carries TRBV5-1 and TRBJ2-7; 11 bases match TRBD2. The V and J ends lost 3 bases and 0 bases, in that order; junction bases with no gene match: 5. This CDR3 is 16 amino acids long. The V gene's germline CDR1 is SGHRS and CDR2 YFSETQ.

This clone was seen a few times. The chain joins TRBV25-1 to TRBJ1-1; 9 nucleotides agree with TRBD1. With V trimmed by 10 bases and J by 4 bases, 4 bases remained unmatched. The CDR3 has 12 residues. Germline CDR1 MGHDK, CDR2 SYGVNS. The CDR3 reads CATGQGLTEAFF. As DNA, the CDR3 is TGTGCCACGGGACAGGGACTCACTGAAGCTTTCTTT.

The gene calls are TRBV29-1 and TRBJ2-7; 8 bases are a match to TRBD2. The CDR3 covers 14 residues. Per germline, CDR1 SQVTM and CDR2 ANQGSEA. Germline trimming cut 2 bases from V and 6 bases from J; bases unmatched to any gene: 9. CDR3 region: CSVEQNRGGGEQYF. In nucleotides, the CDR3 is TGCAGCGTTGAACAAAATCGGGGGGGTGGCGAGCAGTACTTC.

The chain has TRBV29-1 and TRBJ1-2; D gene unclear. V was pared by 3 bases and J by 7 bases, with 9 bases between. Germline-derived CDR1 and CDR2 are SQVTM and ANQGSEA. The CDR3 consists of 11 residues. CDR3 residues: CSVEGGGGYTF. The CDR3 region has the DNA TGCAGCGTTGAGGGAGGAGGTGGCTACACCTTC.

The chain combines TRBV5-1 with TRBJ2-1; 9 bases map to TRBD1. The junction had 10 bases not matched to a gene; V was cut back by 2 bases and J by 4 bases. Germline CDR1 is SGHRS and CDR2 is YFSETQ. The CDR3 consists of 17 residues. This chain's CDR3 is CASSFFAGTGIYNEQFF. The CDR3 DNA sequence: TGCGCCAGCAGCTTTTTCGCCGGGACAGGGATTTACAATGAGCAGTTCTTC.

The chain uses TRBV6-5 and TRBJ1-1; no definite D call. The CDR3 sequence is 11 residues long. Germline V gene lookup returns CDR1 MNHEY and CDR2 SVGAGI. This CDR3 is CATIRRTEAFF. The CDR3 region has the DNA TGTGCGACCATTCGGAGGACTGAAGCTTTCTTT.

The gene calls are TRBV28 and TRBJ2-7; no clear D. The V end lost 3 bases, the J end lost 0 bases, and 9 bases lay between the germline ends. CDR3 length equals 14 residues. The germline V gene has CDR1 MDHEN and CDR2 SYDVKM. As DNA, the CDR3 is TGTGCCAGCAGTTTGGAGCGTCTCTCCTACGAGCAGTACTTC. It encodes CASSLERLSYEQYF. The complete variable domain, with remaining parts taken from reference TRBV28 and TRBJ2-7, reads DVKVTQSSRYLVKRTGEKVFLECVQDMDHENMFWYRQDPGLGLRLIYFSYDVKMKEKGDIPEGYSVSREKKERFSLILESASTNQTSMYLCASSLERLSYEQYFGPGTRLTVT.

This clone was seen only once. The V gene is TRBV4-1, the J gene TRBJ2-7; possibly TRBD2 for D (5 bases). There are 16 residues in the CDR3. V lost 1 base and J 4 bases, leaving 17 bases between the germline ends. The germline CDR1 and CDR2 sequences are MGHRA and YSYEKL. The CDR3 sequence: CASSQAPLIGNYEQYF. The CDR3 coding sequence is TGCGCCAGCAGCCAAGCCCCGCTGATCGGGAATTACGAGCAGTACTTC.

This chain joins TRBV30 and TRBJ1-5; the D gene is possibly TRBD1 (5 bases). In germline, CDR1 is GTSNPN, CDR2 SVGIG (reference sequence). The V end lost 5 bases, the J end lost 0 bases, and 11 bases lay between the germline ends. This CDR3 contains 14 residues. CDR3 sequence: CAWGQGGSNQPQHF. As DNA, the CDR3 is TGTGCCTGGGGCCAGGGTGGTAGCAATCAGCCCCAGCATTTT. The variable domain in full, completed from reference TRBV30 and TRBJ1-5, reads SQTIHQWPATLVQPVGSPLSLECTVEGTSNPNLYWYRQAAGRGLQLLFYSVGIGQISSEVPQNLSASRPQDRQFILSSKKLLLSDSGFYLCAWGQGGSNQPQHFGDGTRLSIL.

The chain uses TRBV9 and TRBJ2-2; 7 bases are a match to TRBD2. CDR3 length: 15 residues. J lost 7 bases, V lost 0 bases, and 6 bases had no gene match. The germline CDR1 and CDR2 sequences are SGDLS and YYNGEE. CDR3 residues: CASSVDPGTNGELFF. CDR3 in DNA: TGTGCCAGCAGCGTAGACCCCGGGACTAACGGGGAGCTGTTTTTT.

A few counts support this clone. The rearrangement links TRBV2 to TRBJ2-3, with a tentative D call TRBD1 (6 bases). Germline loops: CDR1 SNHLY, CDR2 FYNNEI. CDR3 size: 11 residues. Trimming took 8 bases from V and 7 from J, leaving 10 bases between them. The CDR3 here is CASRTGNTQYF. The CDR3 nucleotides read TGTGCCAGCCGTACAGGGAATACGCAGTATTTT.

This chain joins TRBV11-3 and TRBJ2-5; 7 positions agree with TRBD1. Germline V lookup: CDR1 SGHNT, CDR2 YENEEA. Trimming at V came to 5 bases and at J to 1 base, leaving 4 bases not matched to a gene. The length of the CDR3 is 14 residues. CDR3 coding DNA: TGTGCCAGCAGCCAAGGGGACAGCCAAGAGACCCAGTACTTC. It is translated as CASSQGDSQETQYF.

The rearrangement joins TRBV27 to TRBJ2-1; TRBD2 agrees at 7 bases. This CDR3 contains 16 residues. The V and J ends lost 5 bases and 5 bases, in that order; junction bases with no gene match: 12. The germline V gene has CDR1 MNHEY and CDR2 SMNVEV (reference sequence). This CDR3 is CASSPLMASGNNEQFF. CDR3 bases: TGTGCCAGCAGTCCTTTGATGGCTAGCGGCAACAATGAGCAGTTCTTC.

This clone was counted once. This rearrangement joins TRBV12-5 to TRBJ2-7; 11 bases align to TRBD2. Germline V gene data show CDR1 as LGHNT and CDR2 as FRNRAP. J was trimmed by 1 base and V by 5 bases; bases with no gene match: 4. The CDR3 has 15 amino acids. The CDR3 DNA follows: TGTGCTAGTGGTCGTAGACTAGCGGGGTCCTACGAGCAGTACTTC. Translated: CASGRRLAGSYEQYF.

This chain links TRBV6-1 with TRBJ1-2, with 8 bases identical to TRBD1. Germline CDR1 and CDR2: MNHNS and SASEGT. The V segment lost 4 bases and the J segment 2 bases; nucleotides outside the gene matches: 6. The CDR3 totals 15 residues. The CDR3 region is CASSVMTGENYGYTF. The CDR3 DNA is TGTGCCAGCAGTGTAATGACAGGGGAGAACTATGGCTACACCTTC.

The sample holds a few counts of this clone. The V gene is TRBV7-2, the J gene TRBJ1-1; 7 nucleotides line up with TRBD1. The V gene's germline CDR1 is SGHTA and CDR2 FQGNSA. V lost 7 bases, J lost 0 bases, and 5 bases stayed unmatched. CDR3 length: 14 amino acids. The CDR3 DNA follows: TGTGCCAGCACCGCGACAGGGATGAACACTGAAGCTTTCTTT. It specifies CASTATGMNTEAFF. Filled out from reference TRBV7-2 and TRBJ1-1, the complete variable domain reads GAGVSQSPSNKVTEKGKDVELRCDPISGHTALYWYRQSLGQGLEFLIYFQGNSAPDKSGLPSDRFSAERTGGSVSTLTIQRTQQEDSAVYLCASTATGMNTEAFFGQGTRLTVV.

J is TRBJ2-7 and V is TRBV9, with 15 nucleotides matching TRBD2. CDR1 is SGDLS, CDR2 YYNGEE, per germline. The ends lost 3 bases at V and 8 bases at J; junction bases unmatched: 12. The CDR3 has 17 residues. The CDR3 bases are TGTGCCAGCAGCGCAGTCCCGGGACTAGCGGGAGGAGGGAAGCAGTACTTC. Its translation: CASSAVPGLAGGGKQYF.

The rearrangement uses TRBV6-4 and TRBJ1-6; 9 bases map to TRBD1. Germline V gene lookup returns CDR1 MRHNA and CDR2 SNTAGT. Trimming cost V 6 bases and J 0 bases; bases outside gene matches: 6. The CDR3 loop spans 17 amino acids. CDR3 coding DNA: TGTGCCAGCAGAGGACAGGGGTGGAGCTCCTATAATTCACCCCTCCACTTT. This gives the protein CASRGQGWSSYNSPLHF.

This chain uses TRBV6-5 with TRBJ2-7, with 7 bases lining up with TRBD2. Losses at the gene ends were 0 bases for V and 5 bases for J; bases not matched to a gene: 10. CDR3 size: 16 residues. Looked up from germline, CDR1 is MNHEY and CDR2 is SVGAGI. The CDR3 DNA follows: TGTGCCAGCAGTTACTCGATCGGCGGGAGTTTGGACGAGCAGTACTTC. Translating gives CASSYSIGGSLDEQYF.